This T cell receptor beta chain was recovered during a study of T cell changes during pregnancy in multiple sclerosis. Clones were read by immunoSEQ multiplex PCR, and TCRdb kept only the in-frame ones, dropping some. There are about 110,000 clones in the sample; around 90% occur only once, and about 1.5% lies in the top ten. There are 14 residues in the CDR3. CDR1 ENHRY and CDR2 SYGVKD come from the germline V gene. The ends lost 6 bases at V and 3 bases at J; junction bases unmatched: 2. The sequenced sample was peripheral blood, obtained before pregnancy. The V and J genes are TRBV10-3 and TRBJ2-5, with 12 bases that match TRBD1. This sequence originates from a female donor with multiple sclerosis, enrolled in a pregnancy study. CDR3 sequence reads: CAIRGTGGEETQYF. CDR3 bases: TGTGCCATCAGGGGGACAGGGGGCGAAGAGACCCAGTACTTC.